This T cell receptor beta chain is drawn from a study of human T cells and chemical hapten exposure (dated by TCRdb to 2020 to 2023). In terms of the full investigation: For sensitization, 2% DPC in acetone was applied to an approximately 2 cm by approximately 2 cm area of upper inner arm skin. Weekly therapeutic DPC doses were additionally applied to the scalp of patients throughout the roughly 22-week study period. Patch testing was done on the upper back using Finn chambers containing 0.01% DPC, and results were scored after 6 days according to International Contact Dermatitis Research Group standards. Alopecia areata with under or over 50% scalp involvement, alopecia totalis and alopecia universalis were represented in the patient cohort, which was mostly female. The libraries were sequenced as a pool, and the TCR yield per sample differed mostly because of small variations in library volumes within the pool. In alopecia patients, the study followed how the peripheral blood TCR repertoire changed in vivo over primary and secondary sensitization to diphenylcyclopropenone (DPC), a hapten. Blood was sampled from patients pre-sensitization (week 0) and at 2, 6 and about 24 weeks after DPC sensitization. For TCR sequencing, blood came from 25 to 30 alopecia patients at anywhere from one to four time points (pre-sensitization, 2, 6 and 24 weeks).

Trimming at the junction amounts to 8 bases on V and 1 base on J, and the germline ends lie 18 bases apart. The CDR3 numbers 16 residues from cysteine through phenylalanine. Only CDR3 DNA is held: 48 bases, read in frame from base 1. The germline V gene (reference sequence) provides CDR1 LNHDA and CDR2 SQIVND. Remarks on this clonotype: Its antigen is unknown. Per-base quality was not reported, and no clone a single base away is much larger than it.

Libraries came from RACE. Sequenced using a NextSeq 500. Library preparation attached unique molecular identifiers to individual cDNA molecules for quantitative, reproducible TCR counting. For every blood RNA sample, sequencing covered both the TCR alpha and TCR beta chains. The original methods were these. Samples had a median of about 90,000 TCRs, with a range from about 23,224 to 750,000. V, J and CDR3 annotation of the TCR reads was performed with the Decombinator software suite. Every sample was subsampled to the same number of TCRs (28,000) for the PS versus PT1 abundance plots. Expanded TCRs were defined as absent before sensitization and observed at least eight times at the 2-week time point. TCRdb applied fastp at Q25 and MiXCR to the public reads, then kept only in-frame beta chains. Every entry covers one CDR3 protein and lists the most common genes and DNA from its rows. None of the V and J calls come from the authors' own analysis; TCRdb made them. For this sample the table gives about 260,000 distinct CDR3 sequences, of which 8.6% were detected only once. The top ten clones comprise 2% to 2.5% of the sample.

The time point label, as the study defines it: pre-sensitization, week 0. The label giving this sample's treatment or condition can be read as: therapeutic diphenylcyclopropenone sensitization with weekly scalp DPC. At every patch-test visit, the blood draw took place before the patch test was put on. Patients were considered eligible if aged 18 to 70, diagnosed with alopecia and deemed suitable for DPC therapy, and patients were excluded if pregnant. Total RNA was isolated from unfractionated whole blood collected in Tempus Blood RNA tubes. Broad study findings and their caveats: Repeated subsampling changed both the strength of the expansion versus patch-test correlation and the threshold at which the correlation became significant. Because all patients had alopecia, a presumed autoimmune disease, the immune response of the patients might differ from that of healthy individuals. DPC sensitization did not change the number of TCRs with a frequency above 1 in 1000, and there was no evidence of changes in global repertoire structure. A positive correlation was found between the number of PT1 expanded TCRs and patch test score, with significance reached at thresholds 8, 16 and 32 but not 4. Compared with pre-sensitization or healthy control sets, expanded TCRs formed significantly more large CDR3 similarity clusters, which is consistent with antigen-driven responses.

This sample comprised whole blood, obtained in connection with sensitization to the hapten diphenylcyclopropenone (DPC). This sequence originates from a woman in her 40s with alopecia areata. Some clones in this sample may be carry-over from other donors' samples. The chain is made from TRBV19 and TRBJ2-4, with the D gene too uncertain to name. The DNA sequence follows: TGTGCCAGTGACGTTTCGGCAGAGGTGGCCAAAAACATTCAGTACTTC. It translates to CASDVSAEVAKNIQYF.